These 21 T cell receptor beta chains were sequenced from one sample in a study of blood T cells in healthy people across ages. The authors ran a second PCR of about 6 to 11 cycles using a sample-barcoded 5' primer and a J-beta primer mix. TCRdb re-derived calls from the 5' RACE reads in MiXCR, one entry per CDR3 protein. The sample includes about 570,000 distinct CDR3 sequences, 25% to 30% of them seen just once. The sample comprised blood. The receptors derive from a woman between 65 and 79 years old in good health.

DNA for the CDR3: TGCAGTGCTAGGAGGGACGGGGGCTACACCTTC. It yields the protein CSARRDGGYTF. The genes are TRBV20-1 and TRBJ1-2, with a tentative D call TRBD1 (5 bases). CDR1 and CDR2 (germline): DFQATT, SNEGSKA (reference sequence). This CDR3 spans 11 amino acids. V was pared by 3 bases and J by 8 bases, with 10 bases between.

J is TRBJ2-1 and V is TRBV5-5; 12 positions agree with TRBD1. J lost 7 bases, V lost 4 bases, and 12 bases had no gene match. Per germline, CDR1 SGHKS and CDR2 YYEKEE (reference sequence). This CDR3 is 17 amino acids long. CDR3: CASSPPGTGGSRNEQFF. The CDR3 DNA follows: TGTGCCAGCAGCCCCCCGGGGACAGGGGGCTCAAGAAATGAGCAGTTCTTC.

The chain is built from TRBV7-9 and TRBJ2-5, with 11 nucleotides matching TRBD2. The CDR3 runs to 14 residues. Per germline, CDR1 SEHNR and CDR2 FQNEAQ (reference sequence). V was pared by 4 bases and J by 5 bases, with 3 bases of the junction left unmatched. CDR3 nucleotides: TGTGCCAGCAGCTGGACTAGCGGGTCGGAGACCCAGTACTTC. Translated, it gives CASSWTSGSETQYF.

This clonotype was seen a handful of times. Sequence at one end of the junction differs from germline and may be a read error. The V call is TRBV7-2, the J call TRBJ2-7, with D possibly matching TRBD2 (6 bases). This CDR3 comprises 15 residues. Germline CDR1 is SGHTA and CDR2 is FQGNSA. CDR3 in amino acids: CASSFGGTSSYKQYF. CDR3 in DNA: TGTGCCAGCAGCTTCGGCGGCACTAGCTCCTACAAGCAGTACTTC.

This clonotype turned up a few times. The chain employs TRBV24-1 and TRBJ2-5; D call uncertain. Germline V gene lookup returns CDR1 KGHDR and CDR2 SFDVKD. V lost 5 bases to trimming and J lost 2 bases, with 5 bases between them. The CDR3 is made up of 12 amino acids. The CDR3 bases are TGTGCCACCAGTGGCACTCAAGAGACCCAGTACTTC. It translates to CATSGTQETQYF.

This clonotype was counted only a few times. V and J are TRBV2 and TRBJ1-2, with TRBD1 matching over 8 bases. CDR1 and CDR2 from the germline V gene are SNHLY and FYNNEI. The CDR3 covers 12 residues. Trimming cost V 8 bases and J 7 bases; bases outside gene matches: 6. CDR3 protein: CASLLDRGGYTF. In DNA form, the CDR3 reads TGTGCCAGCCTTCTCGACAGGGGTGGCTACACCTTC.

The rearrangement uses TRBV6-1 and TRBJ1-2; D not certain. The CDR3 covers 14 residues. The germline V and J ends were trimmed by 2 bases and 8 bases, with 15 bases remaining between them. CDR1 is MNHNS, CDR2 SASEGT, per germline. CDR3 nucleotide sequence: TGTGCCAGCAGTGAAATACAGAGGGAGAGCGGCTACACCTTC. Translated: CASSEIQRESGYTF.

The chain couples TRBV7-9 to TRBJ1-2; D remains ambiguous. V dropped 2 bases and J dropped 5 bases, with 9 bases sitting between them. CDR3 length: 13 residues. CDR1 SEHNR and CDR2 FQNEAQ come from the germline V gene (reference sequence). The CDR3 DNA reads TGTGCCAGCAGCTTAATGGAGGGTTATGGCTACACCTTC. Protein sequence: CASSLMEGYGYTF.

The rearrangement uses TRBV9 and TRBJ1-2; 8 bases are shared with TRBD1. The germline CDR1 and CDR2 sequences are SGDLS and YYNGEE. The CDR3 runs to 14 residues. The V gene end was trimmed by 0 bases and the J gene end by 7 bases; junction bases not matched to a gene: 5. The CDR3 protein is CASSVDRQGFGYTF. CDR3 nucleotide sequence: TGTGCCAGCAGCGTAGACCGACAGGGGTTTGGCTACACCTTC.

This chain uses TRBV4-3 with TRBJ1-2, with 8 bases lining up with TRBD1. V trimming: 1 base; J trimming: 8 bases; junction bases outside the gene matches: 9. The CDR3 is 15 amino acids. Per the germline V gene, CDR1 is LGHNA and CDR2 is YSLEER. DNA for the CDR3: TGCGCCAGCAGCCAAGTATTCCAGGGGGCGGGAGGCTACACCTTC. This sequence encodes CASSQVFQGAGGYTF.

The J gene is TRBJ2-5, the V gene TRBV18; 9 bases line up with TRBD2. The CDR3 sequence is 17 residues long. Germline V gene lookup returns CDR1 KGHSH and CDR2 LQKENI. V was clipped by 3 bases and J by 5 bases; unmatched bases: 13. In nucleotides, the CDR3 is TGTGCCAGCTCACCCTCTTCCTCCGGGACTAGCAAGGAGACCCAGTACTTC. It codes for CASSPSSSGTSKETQYF.

In DNA form, the CDR3 reads TGTGCCAGCAGCCAAGCCCCGGGGGTCTACGAGCAGTACTTC. Residues: CASSQAPGVYEQYF. The gene calls are TRBV3-1 and TRBJ2-5, with D tentatively TRBD2 (6 bases). The tail of the sequence fits TRBJ2-7 better, so the J call may be wrong. The germline V gene has CDR1 LGHDT and CDR2 YNNKEL (reference sequence). The CDR3 is 14 residues long.

In this sample, this clonotype turned up a few times. The V gene is TRBV7-6, the J gene TRBJ2-5; either TRBD1 or TRBD2 may fit D (5 bases each). V dropped 1 base and J dropped 2 bases, with 14 bases sitting between them. Germline V gives CDR1 SGHVS, CDR2 FNYEAQ. The CDR3 contains 16 residues. The CDR3 DNA reads as TGTGCCAGCAGCTTAGTTTCCGGGGCCTATCAAGAGACCCAGTACTTC. This sequence encodes CASSLVSGAYQETQYF.

Only a few counts were recorded for this clonotype. The chain has TRBV3-1 and TRBJ2-5; 7 bases are shared with TRBD2. CDR1 is LGHDT, CDR2 YNNKEL, per germline (reference sequence). Trimming removed 4 bases from V and 0 bases from J; junction bases left unmatched: 8. This CDR3 comprises 16 residues. The CDR3 DNA is TGTGCCAGCAGCCCCTTTCCCGGGACTAACCAAGAGACCCAGTACTTC. This codes for CASSPFPGTNQETQYF.

The chain uses TRBV20-1 and TRBJ2-5; maybe TRBD2 (6 bases). The CDR3 is 11 residues long. Germline V gene sequence: CDR1 DFQATT, CDR2 SNEGSKA (reference sequence). DNA of the CDR3: TGCAGCTCAGGAGGGTTGGAGACCCAGTACTTC. Amino acid sequence: CSSGGLETQYF.

The rearrangement joins TRBV4-3 to TRBJ2-1, with a tentative D call TRBD2 (5 bases). Germline V gene sequence: CDR1 LGHNA, CDR2 YSLEER. Trimming removed 0 bases at V and 9 bases at J, with 12 bases between. The CDR3 extends over 14 amino acids. The CDR3 DNA is TGCGCCAGCAGCCAAGATGGCGGGCTGGGTGAGCAGTTCTTC. It yields the protein CASSQDGGLGEQFF.

This clonotype showed up just a few times. The chain uses TRBV12-3 or TRBV12-4 and TRBJ1-3; 9 positions match TRBD1. With V trimmed by 4 bases and J by 4 bases, 11 bases remained unmatched. There are 17 residues in the CDR3. The CDR3: CASSSLTGGRWGNTIYF. Here the CDR3 DNA reads TGTGCCAGCAGTTCCCTTACAGGGGGCAGGTGGGGAAACACCATATATTTT.

This clonotype was picked up a small number of times. This chain joins TRBV7-9 and TRBJ1-1; perhaps TRBD1 as D (5 bases). The V and J ends lost 6 bases and 4 bases respectively, with 15 bases between them. Germline V gene sequence: CDR1 SEHNR, CDR2 FQNEAQ (reference sequence). This CDR3 has 14 residues. The CDR3 DNA is TGTGCCAGCAGTCCCCCGGGGGGGTTCACTGAAGCTTTCTTT. Amino acids: CASSPPGGFTEAFF.

This sequence joins TRBV7-9 and TRBJ2-7, with D perhaps given as TRBD1 or TRBD2 (5 bases each). V dropped 4 bases and J dropped 6 bases, with 22 bases sitting between them. Germline lookup yields CDR1 SEHNR and CDR2 FQNEAQ (reference sequence). The CDR3 extends over 16 amino acids. The CDR3 spells CASSSRQLGDLSEQYF. CDR3 nucleotides: TGTGCCAGCAGCTCGAGACAGTTAGGGGACCTCTCCGAGCAGTACTTC.

The rearrangement links TRBV7-2 to TRBJ2-6, with D perhaps matching TRBD2 (5 bases). Germline-derived CDR1 and CDR2 are SGHTA and FQGNSA. With 5 bases removed from V and 4 bases from J, the gap between germline ends came to 21 bases. The CDR3 runs to 18 residues. CDR3 sequence: CASSKFSGSVGGANVLTF. The CDR3, as DNA: TGTGCCAGCAGCAAATTCTCGGGGAGCGTTGGGGGGGCCAACGTCCTGACTTTC.

With respect to this clonotype: Just one base apart from a much larger clone, this may be a read error. The CDR3 coding sequence is TGTGCCAGCAGTACGGGAAATCAGCCCCAGCATTTT. It specifies CASSTGNQPQHF. The chain recombines TRBV2 with TRBJ1-5; D not resolved. CDR1 and CDR2 from the germline V gene are SNHLY and FYNNEI. The CDR3 is 12 residues long. Trimming removed 5 bases at V and 4 bases at J, with 6 bases between.